Detailed here is one T cell receptor beta chain. TCRdb's table, derived via immunoSEQ multiplex PCR, lists solely in-frame clones and lacks some. The repertoire includes about 350,000 clones, around nine tenths of them detected once, and roughly 5% sits in the top ten. Regarding treatment: roughly 18 received Ad26.COV2.S at low or high dose, single or two shots; roughly five received placebo; per-sample allocation not given. Collection of the samples took place on day 63 after the first injection of vaccine or placebo. As its vector, the vaccine had Ad26, which expressed Wuhan-strain SARS-CoV-2 spike. The data are from a study of Ad26.COV2.S vaccination and SARS-CoV-2 variants. The CDR3 spans 13 residues. Germline V gene data show CDR1 as SNHLY and CDR2 as FYNNEI. V gave up 1 base and J gave up 3 bases, with 4 bases separating them.

The material sequenced was peripheral blood, taken in a trial of Ad26.COV2.S vaccine versus placebo. The genes are TRBV2 and TRBJ1-5, with no clear D. The receptor was derived from a person aged 18-60 years who received the Ad26.COV2.S COVID-19 vaccine or a placebo. The CDR3 loop is CASSEVNNQPQHF. The CDR3, as DNA: TGTGCCAGCAGTGAAGTTAACAATCAGCCCCAGCATTTT.